This TCR beta chain emerged from a study of Ad26.COV2.S vaccination and SARS-CoV-2 variants. Overall study findings and caveats: Substantial breadth was reportedly displayed by spike-specific CD8+ and CD4+ T cell responses after vaccination.

The CDR3 has 15 amino acids. V was shortened by 7 bases and J by 7 bases, with 20 bases between the two germline ends. Per the germline V gene, CDR1 is SEHNR and CDR2 is FQNEAQ (reference sequence). The table came from immunoSEQ multiplex PCR; TCRdb's copy has only in-frame clones and leaves some out. This sample has fewer than 800,000 clones, with around 89% found just once. The treatment here: some 20 received Ad26.COV2.S at low or high dose, single or two shots; roughly five received placebo; per-sample allocation not given. Day 63 following the first vaccine or placebo injection was when the samples were taken. Donor was an adult aged 18-55 years in Boston. On this clone itself: The antigen remains undetermined.

The V and J genes are TRBV7-9 and TRBJ2-1; TRBD2 might be the D (6 bases). This clonotype originated in a person aged 18-60 years who received the Ad26.COV2.S COVID-19 vaccine or a placebo. Material: peripheral blood, obtained in a trial of Ad26.COV2.S vaccine versus placebo. Here the CDR3 DNA reads TGTGCCAGCACCCCGGGACTCGGGGCTCTGAATGAGCAGTTCTTC. Encoded protein: CASTPGLGALNEQFF.